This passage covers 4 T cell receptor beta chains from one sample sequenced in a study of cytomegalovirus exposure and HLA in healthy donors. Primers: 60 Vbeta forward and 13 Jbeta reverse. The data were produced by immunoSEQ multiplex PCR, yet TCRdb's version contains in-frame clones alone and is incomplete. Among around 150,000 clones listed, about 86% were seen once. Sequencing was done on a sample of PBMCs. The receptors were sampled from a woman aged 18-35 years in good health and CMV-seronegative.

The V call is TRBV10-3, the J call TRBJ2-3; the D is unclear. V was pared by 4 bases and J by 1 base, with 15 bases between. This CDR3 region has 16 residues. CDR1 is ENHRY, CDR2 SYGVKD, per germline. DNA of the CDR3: TGTGCCATCAGTGGAACACCCCAGGCCGGCACAGATACGCAGTATTTT. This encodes CAISGTPQAGTDTQYF.

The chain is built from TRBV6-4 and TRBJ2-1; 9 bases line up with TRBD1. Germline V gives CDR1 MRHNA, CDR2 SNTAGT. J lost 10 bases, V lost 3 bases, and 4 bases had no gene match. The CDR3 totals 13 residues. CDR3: CASSESGQGEQFF. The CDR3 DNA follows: TGTGCCAGCAGTGAATCAGGACAGGGGGAGCAGTTCTTC.

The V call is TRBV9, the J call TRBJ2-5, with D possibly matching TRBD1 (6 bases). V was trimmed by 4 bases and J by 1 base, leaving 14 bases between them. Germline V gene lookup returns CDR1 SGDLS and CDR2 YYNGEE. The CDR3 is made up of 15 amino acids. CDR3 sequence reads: CASSPYGQTQETQYF. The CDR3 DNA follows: TGTGCCAGCAGCCCATACGGACAGACCCAAGAGACCCAGTACTTC. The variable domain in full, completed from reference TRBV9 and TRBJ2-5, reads DSGVTQTPKHLITATGQRVTLRCSPRSGDLSVYWYQQSLDQGLQFLIQYYNGEERAKGNILERFSAQQFPDLHSELNLSSLELGDSALYFCASSPYGQTQETQYFGPGTRLLVL.

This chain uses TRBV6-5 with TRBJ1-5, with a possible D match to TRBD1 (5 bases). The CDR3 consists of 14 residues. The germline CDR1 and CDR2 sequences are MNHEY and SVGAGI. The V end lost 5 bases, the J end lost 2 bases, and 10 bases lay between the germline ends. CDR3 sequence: CASSDGGGNQPQHF. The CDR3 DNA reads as TGTGCCAGCAGTGACGGAGGGGGCAATCAGCCCCAGCATTTT.